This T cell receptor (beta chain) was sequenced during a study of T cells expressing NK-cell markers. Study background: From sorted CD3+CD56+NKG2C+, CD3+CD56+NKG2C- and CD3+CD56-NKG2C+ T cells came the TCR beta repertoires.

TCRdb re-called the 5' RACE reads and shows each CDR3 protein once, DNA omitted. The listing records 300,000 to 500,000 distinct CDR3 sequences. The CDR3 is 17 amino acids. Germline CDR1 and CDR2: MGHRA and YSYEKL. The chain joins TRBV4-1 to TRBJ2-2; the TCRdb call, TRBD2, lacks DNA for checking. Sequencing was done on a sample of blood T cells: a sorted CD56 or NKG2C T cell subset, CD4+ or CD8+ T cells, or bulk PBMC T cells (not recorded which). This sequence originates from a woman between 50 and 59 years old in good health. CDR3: CASSQEVGRASTGELFF.